This T cell receptor (beta chain) was observed in a study of cytotoxic CD8 clonotypes in ibrutinib-treated CLL (dated by TCRdb to about 2021). About the investigation overall: The cohort included around 15 treatment-naive and about a dozen relapsed/refractory patients; roughly 17 were IGHV unmutated. Partial responses were observed in 24 patients and complete responses in 2; after a median follow-up of around 64 months, remission was maintained in 15 or so patients and progression was observed in around twelve. Samples at response were collected after a median of 12 months of treatment, with a range of 6 to 36 months. On average, each sample yielded around 250,000 productive templates and tens of thousands of productive rearrangements. Longitudinal samples were obtainable from 26 of the 86 participants in the trial. Cryopreserved peripheral blood mononuclear cells were collected before treatment, at response, and at either disease progression or sustained remission. Every sample from remission and from progressive disease was obtained while the patients were still on ibrutinib.

The sample holds a few counts of this clone. Its antigen specificity is not known. No much larger clone exists at a distance of one base, and base qualities are not known. The goal of deep resolution MiSeq sequencing was a depth between 1 in 1 million and 1 in 200,000 T cells, and coverage averaged 10x per clonotype. The immunoSEQ hsTCRB Kit was used to generate TCR beta libraries. Concerning the study's data processing: ImmunoSEQ Data Assistant and ImmunoSEQ Analyzer were used for data analysis, and V, D and J genes were assigned according to IMGT definitions. Clonality was computed as one minus normalized Shannon entropy of productive rearrangement frequencies, ranging from 0 to 1. Only overrepresented clonotypes making up at least 0.05% of each patient's repertoire were included in the public clonotype analysis. Some 13 age-matched healthy donor repertoires from immuneACCESS served as clonality controls. This immuneACCESS table, as held by TCRdb, lists in-frame sequences with V and J called but not all clones. Of the missing ones, under half trace to an unresolved V gene in checked studies; the others have no known cause. V and J calls and clone size are those listed in that table; D and trimming were worked out from the DNA. The sample table contains about 130,000 clones; only one count was recorded for roughly 84% of them. Around 3% of the sample is held by the ten biggest clonotypes.

The paper as a whole reports these results and caveats: Baseline clonality was found to be higher than that of age-matched healthy donors and was strongly correlated with circulating CD8+ T-cell counts. Sampling times were not matched between sustained-remission and progressing patients, and lymph node repertoires were not studied. Public clonotypes were rare and either contracted or stayed stable during treatment, and the rise in clonality at ibrutinib response reflected the expansion of private clonotypes. At ibrutinib response clonality went up, during sustained remission it held steady, and at progression it dropped back toward baseline.

The time point label on this specimen signifies: 20 to 30 months on ibrutinib. For TCR beta library preparation, approximately 1.9 micrograms of genomic DNA was extracted from cryopreserved PBMCs. Longitudinal blood samples from CLL patients receiving ibrutinib monotherapy were subjected to high-throughput TCR beta sequencing. The patients were enrolled in a single-center, open-label phase 2 trial of ibrutinib monotherapy. Trimmed from V: 6 bases; trimmed from J: 4 bases; junction bases lacking a gene match: 3. The CDR3, cysteine through phenylalanine, is 13 amino acids long. Here the CDR3 DNA is all that survives: 39 bases in frame from base 1. As encoded in the germline V gene (reference sequence), CDR1 is MNHEY while CDR2 is SMNVEV.

This TCR was recovered from a human donor with chronic lymphocytic leukemia. The chain uses TRBV27 and TRBJ1-1; 9 bases in the junction line up with TRBD1. Specimen: PBMCs, collected after 24 months of ibrutinib treatment. CDR3 region: CASSRDRVTEAFF. DNA sequence: TGTGCCAGCAGCCGGGACAGGGTCACTGAAGCTTTCTTT.